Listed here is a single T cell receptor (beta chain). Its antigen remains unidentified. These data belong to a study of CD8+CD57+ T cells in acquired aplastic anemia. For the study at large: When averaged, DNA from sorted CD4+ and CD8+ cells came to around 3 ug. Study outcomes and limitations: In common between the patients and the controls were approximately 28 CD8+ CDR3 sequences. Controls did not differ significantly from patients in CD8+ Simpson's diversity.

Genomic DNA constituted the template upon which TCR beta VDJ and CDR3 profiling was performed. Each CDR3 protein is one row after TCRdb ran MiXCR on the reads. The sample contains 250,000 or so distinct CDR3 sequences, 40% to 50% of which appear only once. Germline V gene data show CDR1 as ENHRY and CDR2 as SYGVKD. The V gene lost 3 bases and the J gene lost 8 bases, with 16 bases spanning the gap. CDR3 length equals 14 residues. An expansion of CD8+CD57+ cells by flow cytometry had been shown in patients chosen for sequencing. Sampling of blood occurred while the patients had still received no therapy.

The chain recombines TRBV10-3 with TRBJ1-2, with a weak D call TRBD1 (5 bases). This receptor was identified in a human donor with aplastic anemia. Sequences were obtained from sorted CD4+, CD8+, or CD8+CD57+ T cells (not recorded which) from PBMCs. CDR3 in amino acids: CAISDDQGRGGYTF. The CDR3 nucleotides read TGTGCCATCAGTGATGATCAGGGCCGCGGGGGCTACACCTTC.